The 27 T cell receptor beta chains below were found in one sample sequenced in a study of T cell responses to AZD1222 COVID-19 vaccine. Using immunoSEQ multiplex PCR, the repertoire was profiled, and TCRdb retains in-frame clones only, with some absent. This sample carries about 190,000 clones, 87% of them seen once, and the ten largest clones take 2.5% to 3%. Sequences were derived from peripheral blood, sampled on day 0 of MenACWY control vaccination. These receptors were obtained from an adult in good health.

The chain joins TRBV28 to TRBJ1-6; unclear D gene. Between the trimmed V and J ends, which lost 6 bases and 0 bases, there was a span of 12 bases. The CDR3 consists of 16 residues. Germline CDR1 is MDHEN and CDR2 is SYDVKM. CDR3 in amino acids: CASSFAGSSYNSPLHF. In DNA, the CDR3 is TGTGCCAGCAGCTTCGCGGGAAGCTCCTATAATTCACCCCTCCACTTT.

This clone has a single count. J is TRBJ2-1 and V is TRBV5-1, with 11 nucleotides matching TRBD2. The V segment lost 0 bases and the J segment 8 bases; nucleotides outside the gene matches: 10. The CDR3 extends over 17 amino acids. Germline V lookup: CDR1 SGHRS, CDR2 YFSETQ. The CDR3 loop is CASSLASLAGGRDEQFF. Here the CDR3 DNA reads TGCGCCAGCAGCTTGGCCTCGCTAGCGGGAGGTCGCGATGAGCAGTTCTTC.

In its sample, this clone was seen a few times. For the CDR3, the DNA is TGTGCCAGCAGCTTAGGGAGTTATGAAGCTTTCTTT. Protein sequence: CASSLGSYEAFF. The J gene is TRBJ1-1, the V gene TRBV7-2; D remains unclear. Germline loops: CDR1 SGHTA, CDR2 FQGNSA. V was cut by 1 base and J by 7 bases, with 7 bases left in between. This CDR3 region has 12 residues.

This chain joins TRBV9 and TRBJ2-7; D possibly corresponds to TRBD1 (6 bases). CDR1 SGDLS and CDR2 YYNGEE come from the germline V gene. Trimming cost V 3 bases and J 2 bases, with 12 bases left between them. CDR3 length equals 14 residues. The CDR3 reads CASSAGTPPYEQYF. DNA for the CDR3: TGTGCCAGCAGCGCCGGGACACCTCCCTACGAGCAGTACTTC.

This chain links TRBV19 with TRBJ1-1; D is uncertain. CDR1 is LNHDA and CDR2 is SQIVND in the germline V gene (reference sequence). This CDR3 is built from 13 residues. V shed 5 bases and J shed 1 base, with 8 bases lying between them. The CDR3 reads CASSHRGNTEAFF. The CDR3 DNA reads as TGTGCCAGTAGTCACCGGGGGAACACTGAAGCTTTCTTT.

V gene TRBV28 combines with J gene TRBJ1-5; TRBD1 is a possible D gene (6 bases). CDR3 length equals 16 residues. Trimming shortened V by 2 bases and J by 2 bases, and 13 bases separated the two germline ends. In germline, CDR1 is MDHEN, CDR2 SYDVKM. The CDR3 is CASSLPDRLGNQPQHF. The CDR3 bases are TGTGCCAGCAGTTTACCCGACAGGTTGGGCAATCAGCCCCAGCATTTT.

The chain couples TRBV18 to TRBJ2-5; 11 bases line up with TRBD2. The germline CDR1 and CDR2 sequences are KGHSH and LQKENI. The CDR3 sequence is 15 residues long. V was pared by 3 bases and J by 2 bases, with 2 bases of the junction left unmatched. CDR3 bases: TGTGCCAGCTCACCTAGCGGGGGGGATCAAGAGACCCAGTACTTC. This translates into CASSPSGGDQETQYF.

CDR3 region: CASSHKDRGYGYTF. The CDR3 DNA reads as TGTGCCAGCAGCCATAAGGACAGGGGTTATGGCTACACCTTC. The chain couples TRBV7-8 to TRBJ1-2; 9 bases map to TRBD1. Germline V lookup: CDR1 SGHVS, CDR2 FQNEAQ. Germline trimming cut 5 bases from V and 5 bases from J; bases unmatched to any gene: 6. The CDR3 runs 14 residues.

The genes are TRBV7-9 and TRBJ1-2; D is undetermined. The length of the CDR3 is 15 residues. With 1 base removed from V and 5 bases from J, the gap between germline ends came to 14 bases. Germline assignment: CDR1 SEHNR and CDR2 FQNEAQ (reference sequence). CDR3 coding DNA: TGTGCCAGCAGCTTAGTGGCTCACCGGGAATATGGCTACACCTTC. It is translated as CASSLVAHREYGYTF.

CDR3 residues: CASSQGADAQYF. CDR3 nucleotide sequence: TGTGCCAGCAGCCAAGGTGCTGATGCGCAGTATTTT. The rearrangement uses TRBV3-1 (or the pseudogene TRBV3-2) and TRBJ2-3; no clear D gene. CDR1 is LGHDT and CDR2 is YNNKEL in the germline V gene (reference sequence). V lost 1 base to trimming and J lost 10 bases, with 9 bases between them. This CDR3 is built from 12 residues.

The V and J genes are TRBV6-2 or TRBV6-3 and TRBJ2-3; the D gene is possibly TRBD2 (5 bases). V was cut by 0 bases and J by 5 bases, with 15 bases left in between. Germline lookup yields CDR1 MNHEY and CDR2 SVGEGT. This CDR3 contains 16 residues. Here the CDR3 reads CASSYSSGLGRDTQYF. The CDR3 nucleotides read TGTGCCAGCAGTTACTCGTCGGGGTTAGGGAGAGATACGCAGTATTTT.

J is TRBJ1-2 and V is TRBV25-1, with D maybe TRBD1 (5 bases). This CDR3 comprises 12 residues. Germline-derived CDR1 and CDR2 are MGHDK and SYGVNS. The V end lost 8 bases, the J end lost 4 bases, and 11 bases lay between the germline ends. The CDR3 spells CASWDGRYGYTF. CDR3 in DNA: TGTGCCAGCTGGGACGGTCGCTATGGCTACACCTTC.

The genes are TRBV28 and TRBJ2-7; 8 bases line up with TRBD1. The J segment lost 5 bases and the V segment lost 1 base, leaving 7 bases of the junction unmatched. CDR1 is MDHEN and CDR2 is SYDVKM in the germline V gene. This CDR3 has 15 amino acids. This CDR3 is CASSLLPGGRDEQYF. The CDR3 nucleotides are TGTGCCAGCAGTTTATTGCCAGGGGGCAGGGACGAGCAGTACTTC.

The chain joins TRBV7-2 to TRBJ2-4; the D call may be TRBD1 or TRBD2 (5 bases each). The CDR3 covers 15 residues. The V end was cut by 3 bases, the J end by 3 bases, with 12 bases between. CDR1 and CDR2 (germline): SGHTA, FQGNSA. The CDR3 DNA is TGTGCCAGCAGCTTTGGGGGTGTTGTCAAAAACATTCAGTACTTC. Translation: CASSFGGVVKNIQYF.

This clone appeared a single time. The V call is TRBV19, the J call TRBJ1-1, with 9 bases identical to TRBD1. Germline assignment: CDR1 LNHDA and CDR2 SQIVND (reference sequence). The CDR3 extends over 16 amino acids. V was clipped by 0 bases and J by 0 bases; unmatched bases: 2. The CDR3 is CASSIDWTGVNTEAFF. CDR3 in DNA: TGTGCCAGTAGTATAGACTGGACAGGGGTGAACACTGAAGCTTTCTTT.

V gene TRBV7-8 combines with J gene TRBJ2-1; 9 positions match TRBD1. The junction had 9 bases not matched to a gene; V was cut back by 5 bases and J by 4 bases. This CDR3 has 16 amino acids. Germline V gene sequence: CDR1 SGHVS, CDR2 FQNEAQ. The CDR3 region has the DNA TGTGCCAGCAGCCTAACCGCGGGACAGGGTTACAATGAGCAGTTCTTC. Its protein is CASSLTAGQGYNEQFF.

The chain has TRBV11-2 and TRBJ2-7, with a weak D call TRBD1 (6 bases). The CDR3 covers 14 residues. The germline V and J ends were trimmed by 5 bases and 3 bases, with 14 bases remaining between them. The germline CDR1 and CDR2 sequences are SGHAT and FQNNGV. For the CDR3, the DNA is TGTGCCAGCAGCCAAGGGGACAACCTCTACGAGCAGTACTTC. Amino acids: CASSQGDNLYEQYF.

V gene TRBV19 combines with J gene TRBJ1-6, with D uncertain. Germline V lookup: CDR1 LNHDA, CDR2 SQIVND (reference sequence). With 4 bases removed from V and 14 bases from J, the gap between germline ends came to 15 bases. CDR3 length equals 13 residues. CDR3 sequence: CASSTLPGSSLHF. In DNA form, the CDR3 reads TGTGCCAGTAGTACCCTCCCCGGGTCATCCCTCCACTTT. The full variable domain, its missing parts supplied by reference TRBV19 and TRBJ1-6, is DGGITQSPKYLFRKEGQNVTLSCEQNLNHDAMYWYRQDPGQGLRLIYYSQIVNDFQKGDIAEGYSVSREKKESFPLTVTSAQKNPTAFYLCASSTLPGSSLHFGNGTRLTVT.

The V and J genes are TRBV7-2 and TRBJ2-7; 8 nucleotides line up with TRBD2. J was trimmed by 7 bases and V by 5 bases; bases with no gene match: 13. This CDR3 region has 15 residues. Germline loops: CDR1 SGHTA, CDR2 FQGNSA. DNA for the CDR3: TGTGCCAGCAGCCGTCCACCGGGAGGGCCTAGGGAGCAGTACTTC. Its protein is CASSRPPGGPREQYF.

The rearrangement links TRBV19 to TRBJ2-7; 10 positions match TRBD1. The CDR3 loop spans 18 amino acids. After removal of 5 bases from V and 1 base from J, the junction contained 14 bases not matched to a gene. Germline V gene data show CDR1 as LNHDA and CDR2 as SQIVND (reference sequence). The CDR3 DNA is TGTGCCAGTAGTCGACGTAGGTGGGACAGGGGTGGGTCCTACGAGCAGTACTTC. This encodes CASSRRRWDRGGSYEQYF.

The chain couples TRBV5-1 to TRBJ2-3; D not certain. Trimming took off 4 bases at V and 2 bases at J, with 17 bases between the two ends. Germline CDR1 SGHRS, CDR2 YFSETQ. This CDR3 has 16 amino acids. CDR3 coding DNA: TGCGCCAGCAGCCCGCCATGGACGGAGACCACAGATACGCAGTATTTT. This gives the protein CASSPPWTETTDTQYF.

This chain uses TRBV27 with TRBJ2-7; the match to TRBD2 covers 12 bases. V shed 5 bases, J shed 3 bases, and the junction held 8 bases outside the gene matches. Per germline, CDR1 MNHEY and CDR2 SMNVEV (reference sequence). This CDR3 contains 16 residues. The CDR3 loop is CASSPRTSGNNYEQYF. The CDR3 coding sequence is TGTGCCAGCAGTCCGCGGACTAGCGGGAACAACTACGAGCAGTACTTC.

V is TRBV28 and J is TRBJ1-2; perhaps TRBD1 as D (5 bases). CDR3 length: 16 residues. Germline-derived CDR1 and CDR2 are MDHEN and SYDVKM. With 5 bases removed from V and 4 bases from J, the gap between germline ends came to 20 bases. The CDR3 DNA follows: TGTGCCAGCAGTCCTTCTGGGGTCGGGACCCCCTATGGCTACACCTTC. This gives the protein CASSPSGVGTPYGYTF.

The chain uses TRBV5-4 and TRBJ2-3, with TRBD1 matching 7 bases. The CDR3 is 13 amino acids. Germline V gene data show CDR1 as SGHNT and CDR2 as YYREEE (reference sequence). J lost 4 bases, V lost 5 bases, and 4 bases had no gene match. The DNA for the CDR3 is TGTGCCAGCAGGTCGCAGGGGGCAGATACGCAGTATTTT. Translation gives CASRSQGADTQYF.

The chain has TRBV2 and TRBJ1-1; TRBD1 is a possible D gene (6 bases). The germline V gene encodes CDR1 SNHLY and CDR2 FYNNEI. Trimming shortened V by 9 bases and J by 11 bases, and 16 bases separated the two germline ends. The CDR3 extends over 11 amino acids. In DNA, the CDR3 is TGTGCCAGAACTAGTACAGGGAGGGCTTTCTTT. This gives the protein CARTSTGRAFF.

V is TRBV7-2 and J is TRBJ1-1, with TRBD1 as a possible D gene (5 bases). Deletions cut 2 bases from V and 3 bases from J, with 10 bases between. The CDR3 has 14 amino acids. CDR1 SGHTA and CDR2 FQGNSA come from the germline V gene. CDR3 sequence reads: CASSLTGGDTEAFF. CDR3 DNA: TGTGCCAGCAGCTTAACGGGAGGGGACACTGAAGCTTTCTTT.

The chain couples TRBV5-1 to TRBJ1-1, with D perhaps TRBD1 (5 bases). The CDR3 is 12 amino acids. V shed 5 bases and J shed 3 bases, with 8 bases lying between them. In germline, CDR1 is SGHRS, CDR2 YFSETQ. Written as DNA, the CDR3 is TGCGCCAGCAGACTGACAGACACTGAAGCTTTCTTT. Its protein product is CASRLTDTEAFF.